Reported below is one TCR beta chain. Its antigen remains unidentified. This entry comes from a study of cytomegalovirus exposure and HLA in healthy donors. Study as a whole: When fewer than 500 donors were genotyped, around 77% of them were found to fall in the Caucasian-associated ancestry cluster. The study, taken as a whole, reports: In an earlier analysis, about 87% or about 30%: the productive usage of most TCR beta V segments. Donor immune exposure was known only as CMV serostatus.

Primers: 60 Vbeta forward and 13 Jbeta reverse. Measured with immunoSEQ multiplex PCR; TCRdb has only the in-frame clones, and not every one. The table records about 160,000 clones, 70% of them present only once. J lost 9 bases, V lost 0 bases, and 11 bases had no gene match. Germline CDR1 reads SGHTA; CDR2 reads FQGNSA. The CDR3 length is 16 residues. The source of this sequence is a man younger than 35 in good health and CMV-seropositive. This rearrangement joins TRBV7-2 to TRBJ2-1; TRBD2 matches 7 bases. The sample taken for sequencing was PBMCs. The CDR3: CASSLAPQGLRGEQFF. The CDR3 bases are TGTGCCAGCAGCTTAGCGCCCCAGGGACTAAGGGGTGAGCAGTTCTTC.